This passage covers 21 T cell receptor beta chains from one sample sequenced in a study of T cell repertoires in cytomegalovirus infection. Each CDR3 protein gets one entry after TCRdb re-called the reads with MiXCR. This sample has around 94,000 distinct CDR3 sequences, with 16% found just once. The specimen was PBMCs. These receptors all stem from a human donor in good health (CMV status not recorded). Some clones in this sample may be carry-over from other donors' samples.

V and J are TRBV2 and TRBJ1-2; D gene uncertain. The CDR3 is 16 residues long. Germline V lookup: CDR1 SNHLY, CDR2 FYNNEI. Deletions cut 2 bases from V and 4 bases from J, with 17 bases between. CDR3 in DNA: TGTGCCAGCAGTGAATCCGGATGGGAACTCGGCTATGGCTACACCTTC. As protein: CASSESGWELGYGYTF.

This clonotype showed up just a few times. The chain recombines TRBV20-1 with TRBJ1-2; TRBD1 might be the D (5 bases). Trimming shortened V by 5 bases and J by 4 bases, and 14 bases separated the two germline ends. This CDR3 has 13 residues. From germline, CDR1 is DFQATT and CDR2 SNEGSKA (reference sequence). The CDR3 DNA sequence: TGCAGTGCTCCAGGGTCCTATGGCTATGGCTACACCTTC. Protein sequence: CSAPGSYGYGYTF.

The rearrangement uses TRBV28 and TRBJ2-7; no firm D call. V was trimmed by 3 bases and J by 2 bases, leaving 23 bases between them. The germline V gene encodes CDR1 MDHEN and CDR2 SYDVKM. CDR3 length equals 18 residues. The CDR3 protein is CASSFRPKRRGSPYEQYF. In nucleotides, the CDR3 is TGTGCCAGCAGTTTCCGGCCAAAACGAAGAGGTAGTCCCTACGAGCAGTACTTC.

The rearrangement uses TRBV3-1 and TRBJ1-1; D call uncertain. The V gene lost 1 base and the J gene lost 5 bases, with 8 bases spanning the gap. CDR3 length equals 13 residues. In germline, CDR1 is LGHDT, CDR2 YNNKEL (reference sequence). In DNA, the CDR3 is TGTGCCAGCAGCCAAGTCGCGGGTACTGAAGCTTTCTTT. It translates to CASSQVAGTEAFF.

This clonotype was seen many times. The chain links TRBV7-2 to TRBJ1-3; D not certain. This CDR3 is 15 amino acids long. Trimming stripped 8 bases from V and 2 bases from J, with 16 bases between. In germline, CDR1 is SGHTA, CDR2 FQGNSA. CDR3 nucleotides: TGTGCCAGCTCCCGAAGGGCCCCCACTGGAAACACCATATATTTT. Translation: CASSRRAPTGNTIYF.

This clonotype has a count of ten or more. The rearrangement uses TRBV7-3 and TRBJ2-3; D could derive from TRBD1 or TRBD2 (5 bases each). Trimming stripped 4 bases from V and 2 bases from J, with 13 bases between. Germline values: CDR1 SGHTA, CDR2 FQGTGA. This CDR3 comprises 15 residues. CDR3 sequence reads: CASSSSMGPTDTQYF. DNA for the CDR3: TGTGCCAGCAGCTCCTCAATGGGACCCACAGATACGCAGTATTTT.

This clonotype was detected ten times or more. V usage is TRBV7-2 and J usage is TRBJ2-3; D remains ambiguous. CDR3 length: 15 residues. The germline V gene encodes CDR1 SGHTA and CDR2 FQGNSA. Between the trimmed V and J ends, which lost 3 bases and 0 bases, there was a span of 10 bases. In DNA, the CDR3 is TGTGCCAGCAGCTTGGGTGGGGTAAGCACAGATACGCAGTATTTT. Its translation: CASSLGGVSTDTQYF. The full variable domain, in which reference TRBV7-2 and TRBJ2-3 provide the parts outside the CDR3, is GAGVSQSPSNKVTEKGKDVELRCDPISGHTALYWYRQSLGQGLEFLIYFQGNSAPDKSGLPSDRFSAERTGGSVSTLTIQRTQQEDSAVYLCASSLGGVSTDTQYFGPGTRLTVL.

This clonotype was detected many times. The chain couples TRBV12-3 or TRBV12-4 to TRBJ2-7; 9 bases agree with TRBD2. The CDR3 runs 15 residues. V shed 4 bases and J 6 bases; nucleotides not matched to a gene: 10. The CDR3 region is CASSSSLAGDTEQYF. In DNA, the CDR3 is TGTGCCAGCAGTTCCTCCTTAGCGGGGGACACCGAGCAGTACTTC.

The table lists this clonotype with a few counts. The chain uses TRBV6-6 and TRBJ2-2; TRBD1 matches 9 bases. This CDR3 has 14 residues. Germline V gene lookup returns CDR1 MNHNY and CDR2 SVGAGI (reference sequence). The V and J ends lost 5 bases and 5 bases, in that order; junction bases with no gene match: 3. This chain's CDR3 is CASSPGQGTGELFF. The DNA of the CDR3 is TGTGCCAGCAGTCCGGGACAGGGTACCGGGGAGCTGTTTTTT.

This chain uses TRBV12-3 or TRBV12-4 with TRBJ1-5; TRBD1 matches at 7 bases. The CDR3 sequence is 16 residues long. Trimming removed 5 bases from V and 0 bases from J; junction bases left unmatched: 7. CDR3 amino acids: CASSPTGEYSNQPQHF. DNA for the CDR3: TGTGCCAGCAGTCCCACAGGGGAATATAGCAATCAGCCCCAGCATTTT.

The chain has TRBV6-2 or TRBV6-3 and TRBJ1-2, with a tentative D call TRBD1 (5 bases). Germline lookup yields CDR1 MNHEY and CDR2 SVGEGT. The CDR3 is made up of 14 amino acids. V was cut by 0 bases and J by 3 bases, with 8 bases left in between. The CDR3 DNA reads TGTGCCAGCAGTTACTCGGGGGAAGACTATGGCTACACCTTC. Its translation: CASSYSGEDYGYTF.

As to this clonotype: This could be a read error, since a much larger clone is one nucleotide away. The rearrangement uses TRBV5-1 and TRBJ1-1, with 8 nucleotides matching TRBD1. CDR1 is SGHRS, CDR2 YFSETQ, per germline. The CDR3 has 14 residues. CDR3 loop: CVSSPGTGNTEAFF. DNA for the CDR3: TGCGTCAGCAGTCCGGGGACAGGGAACACTGAAGCTTTCTTT.

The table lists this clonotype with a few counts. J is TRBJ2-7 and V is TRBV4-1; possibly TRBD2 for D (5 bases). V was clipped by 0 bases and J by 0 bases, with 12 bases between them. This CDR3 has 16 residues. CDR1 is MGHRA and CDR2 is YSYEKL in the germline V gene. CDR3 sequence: CASSQDGSYISYEQYF. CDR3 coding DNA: TGCGCCAGCAGCCAAGATGGGAGCTACATCTCCTACGAGCAGTACTTC.

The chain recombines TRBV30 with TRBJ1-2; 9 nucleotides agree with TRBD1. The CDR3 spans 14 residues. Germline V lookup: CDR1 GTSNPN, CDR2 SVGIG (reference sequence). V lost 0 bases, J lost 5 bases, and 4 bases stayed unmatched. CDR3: CAWSVRDRVYGYTF. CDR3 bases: TGTGCCTGGAGTGTCCGGGACAGGGTGTATGGCTACACCTTC.

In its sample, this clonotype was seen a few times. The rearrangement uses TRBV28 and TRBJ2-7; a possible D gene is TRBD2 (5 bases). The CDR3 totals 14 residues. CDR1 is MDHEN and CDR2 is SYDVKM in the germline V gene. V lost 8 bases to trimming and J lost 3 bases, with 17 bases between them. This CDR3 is CASQSRRAFYEQYF. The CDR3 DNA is TGTGCCAGCCAATCGAGGCGGGCTTTCTACGAGCAGTACTTC.

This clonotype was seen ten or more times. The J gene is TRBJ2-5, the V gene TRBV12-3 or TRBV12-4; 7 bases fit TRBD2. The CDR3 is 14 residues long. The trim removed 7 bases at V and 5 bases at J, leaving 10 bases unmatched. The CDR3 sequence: CASTKRGLPETQYF. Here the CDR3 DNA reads TGTGCCAGCACTAAGCGGGGACTACCGGAGACCCAGTACTTC.

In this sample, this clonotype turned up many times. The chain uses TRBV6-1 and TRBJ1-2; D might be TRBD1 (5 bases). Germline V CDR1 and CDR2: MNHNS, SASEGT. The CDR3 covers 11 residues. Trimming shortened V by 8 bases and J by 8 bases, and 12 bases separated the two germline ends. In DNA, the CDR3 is TGTGCCAGCGACGACCAGGGAGGCTACACCTTC. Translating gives CASDDQGGYTF.

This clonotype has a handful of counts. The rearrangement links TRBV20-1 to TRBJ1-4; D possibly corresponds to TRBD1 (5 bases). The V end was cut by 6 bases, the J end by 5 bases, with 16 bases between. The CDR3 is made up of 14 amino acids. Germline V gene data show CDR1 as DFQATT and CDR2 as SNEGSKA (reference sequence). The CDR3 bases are TGCAGTGCCCCAACCGATAGGGGCAATGAAAAACTGTTTTTT. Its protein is CSAPTDRGNEKLFF.

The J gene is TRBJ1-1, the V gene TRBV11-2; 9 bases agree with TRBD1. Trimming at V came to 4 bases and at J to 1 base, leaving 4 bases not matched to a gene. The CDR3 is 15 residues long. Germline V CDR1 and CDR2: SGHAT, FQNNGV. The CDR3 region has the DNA TGTGCCAGCAGCTACCGGACAGGGGCGAACACTGAAGCTTTCTTT. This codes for CASSYRTGANTEAFF.

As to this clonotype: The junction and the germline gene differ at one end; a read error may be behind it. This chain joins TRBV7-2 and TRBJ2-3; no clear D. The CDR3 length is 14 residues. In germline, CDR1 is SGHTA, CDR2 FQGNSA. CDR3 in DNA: TGTGACAGCAGCTCTGCATTATCGGGAGATACGCAGTATTTT. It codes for CDSSSALSGDTQYF. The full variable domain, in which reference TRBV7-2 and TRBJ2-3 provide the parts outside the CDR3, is GAGVSQSPSNKVTEKGKDVELRCDPISGHTALYWYRQSLGQGLEFLIYFQGNSAPDKSGLPSDRFSAERTGGSVSTLTIQRTQQEDSAVYLCDSSSALSGDTQYFGPGTRLTVL.

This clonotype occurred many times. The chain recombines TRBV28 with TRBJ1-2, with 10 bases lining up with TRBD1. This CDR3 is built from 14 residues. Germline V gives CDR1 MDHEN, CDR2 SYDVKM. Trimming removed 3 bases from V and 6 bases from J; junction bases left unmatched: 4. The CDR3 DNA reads TGTGCCAGCAGTTTCCGACAGGGGGCGGATGGCTACACCTTC. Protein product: CASSFRQGADGYTF.